The 25 T cell receptor beta chains below all came from one sample that was sequenced in a study of cytomegalovirus exposure and HLA in healthy donors. In the PCR, 60 Vbeta and 13 Jbeta primers were used. Sequencing used immunoSEQ multiplex PCR; TCRdb keeps in-frame clones, though not all of them. The top ten hold approximately 0.24% of the sample, which has around 230,000 clones, 80% to 90% seen once. Sequencing was done on a sample of PBMCs. These receptors came from a girl aged 2-10 years in good health and CMV-seronegative.

The chain uses TRBV27 and TRBJ2-7; 10 bases align to TRBD2. Trimming removed 5 bases from V and 5 bases from J; junction bases left unmatched: 12. This CDR3 has 16 residues. Germline assignment: CDR1 MNHEY and CDR2 SMNVEV (reference sequence). In DNA, the CDR3 is TGTGCCAGCAGTCCCCTCTTTAGCGGGAGGCGAGACGAGCAGTACTTC. Its translation: CASSPLFSGRRDEQYF.

This rearrangement joins TRBV7-8 to TRBJ1-2; 7 nucleotides line up with TRBD1. Trimming took 3 bases from V and 8 from J; bases not matched to a gene: 9. The CDR3 contains 14 residues. Germline loops: CDR1 SGHVS, CDR2 FQNEAQ. The CDR3 loop reads CASSFLRGYGGYTF. CDR3 nucleotide sequence: TGTGCCAGCAGCTTCCTCAGGGGGTATGGGGGCTACACCTTC.

The chain uses TRBV2 and TRBJ2-4; TRBD1 might be the D (7 bases). Germline V gene data show CDR1 as SNHLY and CDR2 as FYNNEI. The CDR3 is 15 residues long. Trimming removed 4 bases from V and 3 bases from J, with 13 bases in between. The chain's CDR3 is CASSVDRRVKNIQYF. In DNA, the CDR3 is TGTGCCAGCAGTGTGGACAGGAGGGTCAAAAACATTCAGTACTTC.

This clone has a single count. At one end the junction does not follow the germline gene, possibly because of a read error. This rearrangement joins TRBV30 to TRBJ2-5, with TRBD1 as a possible D gene (5 bases). Per germline, CDR1 GTSNPN and CDR2 SVGIG (reference sequence). This CDR3 spans 10 amino acids. The CDR3: CAWGQGTQYF. For the CDR3, the DNA is TGTGCCTGGGGACAAGGGACCCAGTACTTC.

V and J are TRBV6-5 and TRBJ2-7, with D maybe TRBD1 (6 bases). There are 14 residues in the CDR3. In germline, CDR1 is MNHEY, CDR2 SVGAGI. Trimming shortened V by 7 bases and J by 3 bases, and 16 bases separated the two germline ends. Here the CDR3 DNA reads TGTGCCAGCAACCTCAGGGGTGGGGGCTACGAGCAGTACTTC. Encoded protein: CASNLRGGGYEQYF.

CDR3 DNA: TGCGCCAGCAGCCGGCAGGGGCGCCAGAATCTATACGAGCAGTACTTC. Encoded protein: CASSRQGRQNLYEQYF. The V and J genes are TRBV4-1 and TRBJ2-7; possible D gene TRBD1, 6 bases. The germline V gene encodes CDR1 MGHRA and CDR2 YSYEKL. The CDR3 sequence is 16 residues long. V was trimmed by 4 bases and J by 4 bases, leaving 20 bases between them.

The chain couples TRBV4-2 to TRBJ2-3, with a weak D call TRBD2 (7 bases). The germline V and J ends were trimmed by 8 bases and 7 bases, with 16 bases remaining between them. CDR1 LGHNA and CDR2 YNFKEQ come from the germline V gene. This CDR3 spans 13 amino acids. CDR3 in amino acids: CASGGRESNTQYF. CDR3 sequence (DNA): TGTGCCAGCGGGGGGCGGGAGAGTAATACGCAGTATTTT.

This clone was observed once. The chain uses TRBV2 and TRBJ2-7; D perhaps matches TRBD1 (5 bases). The V gene lost 4 bases and the J gene lost 5 bases, with 12 bases spanning the gap. Germline CDR1 reads SNHLY; CDR2 reads FYNNEI. This CDR3 contains 13 residues. The CDR3 region has the DNA TGTGCCAGCAGTGCGCAGGGTATCGACGAGCAGTACTTC. Amino acid sequence: CASSAQGIDEQYF. The full variable domain, its missing parts supplied by reference TRBV2 and TRBJ2-7, is EPEVTQTPSHQVTQMGQEVILRCVPISNHLYFYWYRQILGQKVEFLVSFYNNEISEKSEIFDDQFSVERPDGSNFTLKIRSTKLEDSAMYFCASSAQGIDEQYFGPGTRLTVT.

The chain carries TRBV25-1 and TRBJ2-5; D is unresolved. The DNA matches TRBJ2-7 better at its end, which makes the J call doubtful. The CDR3 spans 14 residues. The germline V gene has CDR1 MGHDK and CDR2 SYGVNS. CDR3 bases: TGTGCCAGCAGTGAACAGGTAGGATCCTACGAGCAGTACTTC. Translation: CASSEQVGSYEQYF.

The V call is TRBV6-5, the J call TRBJ2-7, with 10 bases identical to TRBD2. Unmatched junction bases numbered 3, after V lost 2 bases and J lost 2 bases. The germline V gene has CDR1 MNHEY and CDR2 SVGAGI. The CDR3 covers 15 residues. The CDR3 loop reads CASSYELAGPYEQYF. CDR3 coding DNA: TGTGCCAGCAGTTACGAACTAGCGGGGCCCTACGAGCAGTACTTC.

This rearrangement joins TRBV6-1 to TRBJ1-2; TRBD1 is a possible D gene (6 bases). Germline assignment: CDR1 MNHNS and CDR2 SASEGT. V lost 2 bases and J lost 7, with 14 bases in between. CDR3 length: 14 residues. In nucleotides, the CDR3 is TGTGCCAGCAGTGAACCAGAACAGGGCTTTGGCTACACCTTC. Translating gives CASSEPEQGFGYTF.

This rearrangement joins TRBV21-1 to TRBJ2-7; TRBD1 reflects the table's D call only, with no check against the DNA. TRBV21-1 counts as a pseudogene. The CDR3 is 15 residues long. The CDR3 sequence is CASLRRQGRAYEQYF. CDR3 nucleotides: TGTGCCAGCTTAAGGAGACAGGGGCGCGCCTACGAGCAGTACTTC.

The CDR3 protein is CASSLVGTDTQYF. In DNA, the CDR3 is TGTGCCAGCAGCTTAGTCGGTACAGATACGCAGTATTTT. The V call is TRBV7-6, the J call TRBJ2-3; no clear D gene. V was cut by 1 base and J by 3 bases, with 5 bases left in between. This CDR3 region has 13 residues. Looked up from germline, CDR1 is SGHVS and CDR2 is FNYEAQ.

The CDR3 coding sequence is TGTGCCAGCAAACAGGAGCTAAGCGGGAGCACAGATACGCAGTATTTT. This translates into CASKQELSGSTDTQYF. The rearrangement uses TRBV7-9 and TRBJ2-3; tentatively, D is TRBD2 (6 bases). The V and J ends lost 7 bases and 0 bases respectively, with 17 bases between them. Germline assignment: CDR1 SEHNR and CDR2 FQNEAQ (reference sequence). CDR3 length: 16 residues.

This chain links TRBV6-5 with TRBJ1-6; D is perhaps TRBD1 (6 bases). Trimming pared 7 bases from V and 8 bases from J, leaving 15 bases between. This CDR3 contains 14 residues. Germline loops: CDR1 MNHEY, CDR2 SVGAGI. CDR3 loop: CASTRTDFYSPLHF. CDR3 DNA: TGTGCCAGCACCCGGACAGATTTTTATTCACCCCTCCACTTT.

The chain couples TRBV2 to TRBJ2-7; 9 bases fit TRBD1. This CDR3 has 15 amino acids. Looked up from germline, CDR1 is SNHLY and CDR2 is FYNNEI. After removal of 1 base from V and 4 bases from J, the junction contained 5 bases not matched to a gene. The CDR3 spells CASSEGTGGRYEQYF. In DNA form, the CDR3 reads TGTGCCAGCAGTGAAGGAACAGGGGGCAGGTACGAGCAGTACTTC.

This clone has only one observation. The CDR3: CASSGIQGARNQPQHF. The CDR3 nucleotides are TGCGCCAGCAGCGGAATACAGGGGGCCCGCAATCAGCCCCAGCATTTT. The chain is built from TRBV5-1 and TRBJ1-5; TRBD1 matches at 9 bases. The germline V gene has CDR1 SGHRS and CDR2 YFSETQ. Losses at the gene ends were 4 bases for V and 2 bases for J; bases not matched to a gene: 7. This CDR3 is built from 16 residues.

The chain joins TRBV12-1 to TRBJ1-5. TRBV12-1 is a documented pseudogene. CDR3 length equals 13 residues. The CDR3 nucleotides read TGTGCCAGCAGCTTTTTAGATTATCAGCCCCAGCATTTT. Residues: CASSFLDYQPQHF.

This sequence joins TRBV7-9 and TRBJ1-4; 8 bases align to TRBD1. The length of the CDR3 is 15 residues. V trimming: 3 bases; J trimming: 7 bases; junction bases outside the gene matches: 7. CDR1 SEHNR and CDR2 FQNEAQ come from the germline V gene (reference sequence). The CDR3 DNA is TGTGCCAGCAGCTTTACCGGGACAGGTATTGAAAAACTGTTTTTT. Encoded protein: CASSFTGTGIEKLFF.

The chain has TRBV10-3 and TRBJ2-1; 12 bases are a match to TRBD2. Germline V lookup: CDR1 ENHRY, CDR2 SYGVKD. CDR3 length equals 15 residues. V gave up 4 bases and J gave up 2 bases; unmatched junction bases: 0. CDR3: CAISGLAGAYNEQFF. The CDR3 nucleotides read TGTGCCATCAGTGGACTAGCGGGAGCCTACAATGAGCAGTTCTTC.

CDR3 residues: CASSPQGNEKLFF. In nucleotides, the CDR3 is TGTGCCAGCAGCCCTCAGGGAAATGAAAAACTGTTTTTT. The genes are TRBV7-9 and TRBJ1-4, with a weak D call TRBD1 (5 bases). There are 13 residues in the CDR3. With 5 bases removed from V and 5 bases from J, the gap between germline ends came to 9 bases. Germline assignment: CDR1 SEHNR and CDR2 FQNEAQ (reference sequence). Looking up the rest from reference TRBV7-9 and TRBJ1-4 gives the full variable domain: DTGVSQNPRHKITKRGQNVTFRCDPISEHNRLYWYRQTLGQGPEFLTYFQNEAQLEKSRLLSDRFSAERPKGSFSTLEIQRTEQGDSAMYLCASSPQGNEKLFFGSGTQLSVL.

The CDR3 DNA follows: TGTGCCTCGAGTACAGGGCTGAACACTGAAGCTTTCTTT. It yields the protein CASSTGLNTEAFF. This rearrangement joins TRBV14 to TRBJ1-1, with a possible D match to TRBD1 (6 bases). V was clipped by 11 bases and J by 0 bases, with 13 bases between them. Germline CDR1 reads SGHDN; CDR2 reads FVKESK. There are 13 residues in the CDR3.

The chain has TRBV11-2 and TRBJ1-1, with unresolved D. In germline, CDR1 is SGHAT, CDR2 FQNNGV. V lost 8 bases and J lost 5, with 18 bases in between. The CDR3 runs 14 residues. DNA of the CDR3: TGTGCCAGCCGGGAAGACCGGATATGGACTGAAGCTTTCTTT. It codes for CASREDRIWTEAFF.

This chain uses TRBV7-9 with TRBJ2-7, with 9 positions matching TRBD1. V shed 0 bases, J shed 0 bases, and the junction held 6 bases outside the gene matches. Germline loops: CDR1 SEHNR, CDR2 FQNEAQ (reference sequence). This CDR3 contains 17 residues. The CDR3: CASSLAYPGQGSYEQYF. In nucleotides, the CDR3 is TGTGCCAGCAGCTTAGCTTACCCGGGACAGGGCTCCTACGAGCAGTACTTC.

The chain links TRBV5-4 to TRBJ1-2; TRBD1 might be the D (5 bases). Trimming shortened V by 0 bases and J by 0 bases, and 9 bases separated the two germline ends. The germline V gene has CDR1 SGHNT and CDR2 YYREEE (reference sequence). The CDR3 contains 15 residues. The CDR3 nucleotides read TGTGCCAGCAGCTTGGCAGGGCGCGCTAACTATGGCTACACCTTC. It codes for CASSLAGRANYGYTF.